The present TCR beta chain was sequenced within a study of identical twins. Points from the study as a whole: Reduced insertions were recorded for abundant cord blood beta clonotypes, with no such pattern in memory repertoires. Invariant MAIT and iNKT cells could partly confound zero-insertion analyses.

As regards this clonotype: What it binds is unknown.

The V gene's germline CDR1 is LNHDA and CDR2 SQIVND (reference sequence). V lost 5 bases, J lost 4 bases, and 15 bases lay in between. This CDR3 is 15 amino acids long. One entry per CDR3 protein results from TCRdb running MiXCR on the 5' RACE reads. The table records fewer than 650,000 distinct CDR3 sequences, more than 9% of them present only once. The data also belong to a second study, concerning yellow fever vaccine responses in identical twins.

The sequencing sample was made of PBMCs. This receptor was obtained from a woman aged 18-29 years in good health. The chain couples TRBV19 to TRBJ2-1; D is unresolved. The CDR3 DNA sequence: TGTGCCAGTAGTCCCAACGGCGGTGGGTACAATGAGCAGTTCTTC. Translated: CASSPNGGGYNEQFF.